Listed here is a single T cell receptor beta chain. Its antigen is unknown. PCR used 60 Vbeta primers and 13 Jbeta primers. Some clones are missing from TCRdb's copy, which holds only in-frame ones; the method was immunoSEQ multiplex PCR. The table lists around 110,000 clones, 70% to 80% of them singletons, with around 1.7% in the top ten. This record belongs to a study of cytomegalovirus exposure and HLA in healthy donors. Overall study results and limits: As a later analysis showed, several of the most significant clusters appeared to be linked to common viral pathogens. TCR beta V segments were, for the most part, productive about 90% or about 30% of the time in an earlier analysis. Reportedly, diagnosis of cytomegalovirus status by the classifier showed high specificity and sensitivity.

Sample: PBMCs. This TCR was recovered from a young woman in good health and CMV-seronegative.

The CDR3 protein is CASSLVEAGNSPLHF. The DNA for the CDR3 is TGTGCCAGCAGCTTAGTAGAGGCAGGGAATTCACCCCTCCACTTT. The J gene is TRBJ1-6, the V gene TRBV7-9; possible D gene TRBD1, 5 bases. This CDR3 region has 15 residues. The germline gives CDR1 SEHNR, CDR2 FQNEAQ (reference sequence). V lost 1 base, J lost 7 bases, and 11 bases lay in between. The full variable domain, its missing parts supplied by reference TRBV7-9 and TRBJ1-6, is DTGVSQNPRHKITKRGQNVTFRCDPISEHNRLYWYRQTLGQGPEFLTYFQNEAQLEKSRLLSDRFSAERPKGSFSTLEIQRTEQGDSAMYLCASSLVEAGNSPLHFGNGTRLTVT.